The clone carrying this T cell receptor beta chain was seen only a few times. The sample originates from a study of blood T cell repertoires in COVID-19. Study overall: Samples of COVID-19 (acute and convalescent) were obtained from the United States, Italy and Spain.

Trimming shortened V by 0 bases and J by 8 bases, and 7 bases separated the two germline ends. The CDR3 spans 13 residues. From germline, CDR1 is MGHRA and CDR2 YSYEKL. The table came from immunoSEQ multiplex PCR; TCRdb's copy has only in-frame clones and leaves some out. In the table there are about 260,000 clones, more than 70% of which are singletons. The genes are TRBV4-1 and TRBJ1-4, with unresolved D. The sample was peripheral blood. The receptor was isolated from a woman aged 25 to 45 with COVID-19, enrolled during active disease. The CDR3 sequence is CASSQDFGEKLFF. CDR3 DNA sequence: TGCGCCAGCAGCCAAGATTTCGGGGAAAAACTGTTTTTT.